Listed below are T cell receptor beta chains from one sample, sequenced in a study of T cell repertoires in cytomegalovirus infection. No cognate antigen is known for these TCRs. One entry per CDR3 protein results from TCRdb running MiXCR on the reads. The sample has about 89,000 distinct CDR3 sequences; approximately 32% are singletons. The sample was CD8+ T cells from cultured PBMCs, taken from culture after CMV antigen stimulation. The receptors were gathered from a human donor in good health (CMV status not recorded). Some clones in this sample may be carry-over from other donors' samples. CDR3s include the opening cysteine and the closing phenylalanine or tryptophan. Each record gives: clone size, V gene, J gene, CDR3 length, CDR3 protein. Clone size, where shown, is once, few, many, or a class for clones that have expanded.

>.|TRBV14|TRBJ2-6|16
CASSLTGISGANVLTF
>many|TRBV7-2|TRBJ2-4|15
CASSWDRVAKNIQYF
>many|TRBV3-1|TRBJ2-1|15
CASSQDQLGASEQFF
>.|TRBV6-5|TRBJ1-6|15
CASSLSGTEYSPLHF
>.|TRBV6-1|TRBJ2-7|15
CASSEAPGTTYEQYF
>few|TRBV7-9|TRBJ2-7|16
CASSSKDRVPRDEQYF
>few|TRBV19|TRBJ2-7|13
CATSAGQGYEQYF
>many|TRBV7-9|TRBJ1-1|14
CASSSWTVNTEAFF
>few|TRBV12-3/TRBV12-4|TRBJ2-1|13
CASSLARMGEQFF
>few|TRBV6-2/TRBV6-3|TRBJ2-1|18
CASSYAETSGGSYNEQFF
>.|TRBV7-9|TRBJ2-1|14
CASINVAGGNEQFF
>few|TRBV4-1|TRBJ2-7|15
CASSQEWRGPWEQYF
>many|TRBV19|TRBJ2-1|13
CASSIADYNEQFF
>few|TRBV2|TRBJ2-7|12
CASTGVTYEQYF
>few|TRBV10-3|TRBJ2-1|11
CAIQAAGEQFF
>.|TRBV2|TRBJ2-7|13
CASSEARNYEQYF
>many|TRBV19|TRBJ1-5|16
CASSMARRQGFQPQHF
>many|TRBV2|TRBJ1-3|15
CASRGLPPSGNTIYF
>.|TRBV2|TRBJ1-1|14
CASGRSVMNTEAFF
>.|TRBV14|TRBJ2-1|18
CASSQDWWEQASYNEQFF
>.|TRBV11-2|TRBJ1-6|15
CASSLVPGSGSPLHF
>.|TRBV7-3|TRBJ2-3|15
CASSPASGGFDTQYF
>.|TRBV11-2|TRBJ2-5|13
CASTNDRKETQYF
>.|TRBV27|TRBJ2-7|13
CASSPGGGGEQYF
>few|TRBV12-3/TRBV12-4|TRBJ1-1|13
CASSMTENTEAFF
>few|TRBV7-7|TRBJ1-4|11
CASSPKKKLFF
>medium-sized|TRBV27|TRBJ1-2|14
CASSLGGGPNGYTF
>few|TRBV11-2|TRBJ2-7|15
CASSLGQGSVNEQYF
>.|TRBV20-1|TRBJ1-5|14
CSARDWWSNQPQHF
>.|TRBV27|TRBJ1-5|15
CASSFSGHSNQPQHF
>few|TRBV7-6|TRBJ1-1|15
CASSPQTGMNTEAFF